The clone carrying this T cell receptor beta chain appeared a few times. Combining a sample-barcoded 5' primer with a J-beta primer mix, a second PCR ran for roughly 7 to 11 cycles. TCRdb reanalysed the 5' RACE reads using MiXCR and keeps one entry per CDR3 protein. The sample lists nearly 800,000 distinct CDR3 sequences; 25% were seen once. This entry belongs to a study of blood T cells in healthy people across ages. CDR3 length: 17 residues. Germline V CDR1 and CDR2: SGHTA, FQGNSA. This sample was shared with a second study, whose subject was T cells of mothers and their children. Per that paper: RNA that had been extracted went wholly into cDNA synthesis, at roughly 1.5 ug per 15 ul.

Sequencing was carried out using blood. This TCR derives from a boy younger than 18 in good health. V is TRBV7-2 and J is TRBJ2-5; TRBD2 agrees at 9 bases. The DNA end is more similar to TRBJ2-7, so the J call may be wrong. The CDR3 region is CASSTSGRPPFSYEQYF. CDR3 coding DNA: TGTGCCAGCAGCACCAGCGGGAGGCCTCCTTTTTCCTACGAGCAGTACTTC.